These 4 T cell receptor beta chains came from one sample sequenced in a study of identical twins. MiXCR, applied by TCRdb to the 5' RACE reads, yields one record per CDR3 protein. Here the sample spans 250,000 to 300,000 distinct CDR3 sequences, roughly 8.6% being singletons. The sample also formed part of further work on yellow fever vaccine responses in identical twins.

Sequencing used CD8+ T cells sorted from blood. These TCRs come from a woman between 18 and 29 years old in good health.

This clonotype was observed a few times. The rearrangement joins TRBV10-2 to TRBJ2-1, with 9 bases lining up with TRBD2. V dropped 3 bases and J dropped 6; count of bases not matched to a gene: 3. The germline V gene has CDR1 WSHSY and CDR2 SAAADI. This CDR3 has 14 amino acids. The CDR3 region has the DNA TGCGCCAGCAGTGATGGGACTAGCACCAATGAGCAGTTCTTC. This sequence encodes CASSDGTSTNEQFF.

This clonotype was counted many times. The rearrangement joins TRBV24-1 to TRBJ2-1, with a weak D call TRBD2 (7 bases). CDR1 is KGHDR and CDR2 is SFDVKD in the germline V gene. CDR3 size: 13 residues. Trimming left V 9 bases short and J 4 bases short, with 12 bases between. CDR3 loop: CATRGGLYNEQFF. The CDR3 DNA follows: TGTGCCACCCGCGGGGGCCTTTACAATGAGCAGTTCTTC.

The sample holds a few counts of this clonotype. The V call is TRBV10-3, the J call TRBJ2-7, with D perhaps matching TRBD1 (5 bases). The germline gives CDR1 ENHRY, CDR2 SYGVKD. Trimming cost V 4 bases and J 6 bases, with 10 bases left between them. This CDR3 has 12 residues. Written as DNA, the CDR3 is TGTGCCATCAGTGGGGGCCAGGGCGAGCAGTACTTC. Translating gives CAISGGQGEQYF.

The J gene is TRBJ2-5, the V gene TRBV20-1; 10 nucleotides match TRBD2. J gave up 5 bases and V 1 base, and 10 bases lay outside the gene matches. This CDR3 is 16 amino acids long. Germline-derived CDR1 and CDR2 are DFQATT and SNEGSKA (reference sequence). CDR3 in amino acids: CSARGASGGPGETQYF. As DNA, the CDR3 is TGCAGTGCTAGAGGGGCTAGCGGGGGTCCTGGGGAGACCCAGTACTTC.